Here is one T cell receptor beta chain with its context. The CDR3 consists of 13 residues. CDR1 is KGHSH and CDR2 is LQKENI in the germline V gene. Trimming took off 2 bases at V and 3 bases at J, with 5 bases between the two ends. The sample originates from a study of blood T cell repertoires in COVID-19. Study-wide background: Samples of COVID-19 (acute and convalescent) were obtained from the United States, Italy and Spain. In each case, the material was cDNA or gDNA derived from T cells, B-cell-depleted T cells, or PBMCs.

Original processing methods: From reference gene primer amplification, estimates of nucleated cell counts were derived. Profiling relied on immunoSEQ multiplex PCR, and the TCRdb table lists in-frame clones only, not all of them. The DNA gave D and trimming, while V, J and clone size come from that table. The data contain about 150,000 clones, 81% of them singletons. The clonotype originates from a woman aged 60-70 years with active or convalescent COVID-19. V is TRBV18 and J is TRBJ1-5; D is unclear. Sequenced material: peripheral blood. The CDR3 bases are TGTGCCAGCTCACCAGGCAACAATCAGCCCCAGCATTTT. Residues: CASSPGNNQPQHF.